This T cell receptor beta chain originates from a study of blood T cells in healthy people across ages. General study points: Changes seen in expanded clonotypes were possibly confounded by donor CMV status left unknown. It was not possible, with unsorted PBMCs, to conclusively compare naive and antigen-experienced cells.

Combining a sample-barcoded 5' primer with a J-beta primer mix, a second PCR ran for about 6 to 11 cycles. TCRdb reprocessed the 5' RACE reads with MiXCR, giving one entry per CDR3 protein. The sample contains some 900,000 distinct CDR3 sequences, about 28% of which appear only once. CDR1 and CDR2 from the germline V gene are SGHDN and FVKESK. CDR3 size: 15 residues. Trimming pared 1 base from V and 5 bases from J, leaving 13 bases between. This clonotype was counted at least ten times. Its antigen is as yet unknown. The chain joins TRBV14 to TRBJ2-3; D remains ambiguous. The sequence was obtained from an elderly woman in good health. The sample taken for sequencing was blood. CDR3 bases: TGTGCCAGCAGCCAAGGATTGAGAGTGAGAGATACGCAGTATTTT. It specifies CASSQGLRVRDTQYF. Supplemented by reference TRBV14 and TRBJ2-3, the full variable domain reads EAGVTQFPSHSVIEKGQTVTLRCDPISGHDNLYWYRRVMGKEIKFLLHFVKESKQDESGMPNNRFLAERTGGTYSTLKVQPAELEDSGVYFCASSQGLRVRDTQYFGPGTRLTVL.